Below are 5 T cell receptor beta chains sequenced from a single sample in a study of blood T cell repertoires in COVID-19. Sequencing was performed with immunoSEQ multiplex PCR; in TCRdb, only in-frame clones are kept and a portion is missing. Here the sample spans 70,000 or so clones, 90% being singletons. Sequences were obtained from peripheral blood. Source of these receptors: a woman under 30 with acute or convalescent COVID-19.

The CDR3: CASRGSRDSTDTQYF. The CDR3 DNA is TGTGCCAGCAGGGGTTCCCGAGACTCGACAGATACGCAGTATTTT. This chain links TRBV6-6 with TRBJ2-3, with unresolved D. There are 15 residues in the CDR3. CDR1 and CDR2 from the germline V gene are MNHNY and SVGAGI (reference sequence). Trimming removed 6 bases from V and 3 bases from J, with 16 bases in between.

The chain has TRBV27 and TRBJ2-3, with 8 nucleotides matching TRBD2. Trimming took 3 bases from V and 4 from J; bases not matched to a gene: 9. The CDR3 length is 16 residues. Germline V gene lookup returns CDR1 MNHEY and CDR2 SMNVEV (reference sequence). DNA for the CDR3: TGTGCCAGCAGTTTTCTCGGCGGGGGGAAGCCAGATACGCAGTATTTT. As protein: CASSFLGGGKPDTQYF.

The chain uses TRBV5-1 and TRBJ1-2; D may be TRBD1 (5 bases). The CDR3 extends over 15 amino acids. CDR1 SGHRS and CDR2 YFSETQ come from the germline V gene. Trimming stripped 4 bases from V and 4 bases from J, with 17 bases between. The CDR3 loop is CASSPEGPGGYGYTF. CDR3 DNA: TGCGCCAGCAGCCCGGAGGGTCCCGGGGGCTATGGCTACACCTTC.

This clone has a single count. V is TRBV16 and J is TRBJ1-2; weak D call: TRBD1 (5 bases). Deletions cut 2 bases from V and 0 bases from J, with 10 bases between. The CDR3 loop spans 15 amino acids. The germline gives CDR1 KGHSY, CDR2 FQNENV. The CDR3 region is CASSQRGGSNYGYTF. CDR3 nucleotide sequence: TGTGCCAGCAGCCAACGGGGGGGATCTAACTATGGCTACACCTTC.

The V and J genes are TRBV5-1 and TRBJ2-7, with a weak D call TRBD2 (7 bases). Germline-derived CDR1 and CDR2 are SGHRS and YFSETQ. Trimming left V 5 bases short and J 1 base short, with 22 bases between. The CDR3 is made up of 17 amino acids. The CDR3 region is CASRTLGGGGSSYEQYF. DNA for the CDR3: TGCGCCAGCAGGACCCTAGGGGGGGGCGGGAGTTCCTACGAGCAGTACTTC.